One and the same sample provided the 7 T cell receptor beta chains below, sequenced in a study of cytomegalovirus exposure and HLA in healthy donors. PCR primers comprised 60 Vbeta and 13 Jbeta primers. This table comes from immunoSEQ multiplex PCR, and its TCRdb copy is limited to in-frame clones, with some not included. The sample holds about 110,000 clones; approximately 74% are singletons and the top ten take 14%. What was sequenced was PBMCs. The source of these receptors is a woman in her 40s in good health and CMV-seropositive.

The chain employs TRBV6-5 and TRBJ1-5, with 7 positions matching TRBD1. CDR1 is MNHEY and CDR2 is SVGAGI in the germline V gene. The CDR3 loop spans 15 amino acids. V shed 6 bases, J shed 5 bases, and the junction held 10 bases outside the gene matches. CDR3 sequence: CASSIGQEHYQPQHF. The DNA for the CDR3 is TGTGCCAGCAGCATAGGACAGGAACATTATCAGCCCCAGCATTTT.

V is TRBV7-2 and J is TRBJ2-2; 7 nucleotides line up with TRBD1. The CDR3 is made up of 14 amino acids. Trimming took 5 bases from V and 5 from J; bases not matched to a gene: 5. CDR1 is SGHTA, CDR2 FQGNSA, per germline. The CDR3 region has the DNA TGTGCCAGCAGCGTTAGACAGGGAACCGGGGAGCTGTTTTTT. Amino acids: CASSVRQGTGELFF.

This clone has only one observation. V gene TRBV14 combines with J gene TRBJ1-1; D is perhaps TRBD1 (5 bases). The CDR3 is made up of 13 amino acids. Trimming pared 4 bases from V and 4 bases from J, leaving 10 bases between. Looked up from germline, CDR1 is SGHDN and CDR2 is FVKESK. CDR3 DNA: TGTGCCAGCAGCCTAACGGGGGGCACTGAAGCTTTCTTT. Its protein is CASSLTGGTEAFF.

The gene calls are TRBV7-2 and TRBJ2-1; 9 nucleotides line up with TRBD2. Germline V gives CDR1 SGHTA, CDR2 FQGNSA. The junction had 1 base not matched to a gene; V was cut back by 1 base and J by 3 bases. The CDR3 covers 15 residues. The CDR3 spells CASSLERGDYNEQFF. The CDR3 region has the DNA TGTGCCAGCAGCTTAGAGCGGGGGGACTACAATGAGCAGTTCTTC.

This clone turned up a few times. The J gene is TRBJ2-3, the V gene TRBV6-5; unclear D gene. CDR1 and CDR2 from the germline V gene are MNHEY and SVGAGI. Trimming stripped 2 bases from V and 6 bases from J, with 15 bases between. There are 15 residues in the CDR3. The CDR3 sequence: CASSYGYRPRDTQYF. CDR3 nucleotides: TGTGCCAGCAGTTACGGTTACCGGCCGCGGGATACGCAGTATTTT.

DNA for the CDR3: TGTGCCGCAGCCGACAGGTTCGGCTACACCTTC. This gives the protein CAAADRFGYTF. The chain joins TRBV15 to TRBJ1-2, with a weak D call TRBD1 (6 bases). The V gene lost 11 bases and the J gene lost 8 bases, with 15 bases spanning the gap. The CDR3 is 11 amino acids. The germline gives CDR1 LNHNV, CDR2 YYDKDF (reference sequence).

This clone has only a few counts. This chain links TRBV20-1 with TRBJ2-1, with D unclear. The CDR3 is 11 amino acids. Germline loops: CDR1 DFQATT, CDR2 SNEGSKA (reference sequence). V was trimmed by 0 bases and J by 9 bases, leaving 6 bases between them. This CDR3 is CSAREAAEQFF. The CDR3 DNA reads TGCAGTGCTAGAGAGGCGGCTGAGCAGTTCTTC.